This T cell receptor beta chain originates from a study of cytomegalovirus exposure and HLA in healthy donors (dated by TCRdb to the late 2010s). Regarding the study in general: According to a later analysis, one platform produced both the 120 validation repertoires and the approximately 660 repertoires of the first cohort. The aim of the study was to test whether cataloging public T cell receptors could identify signatures of past pathogen exposure. To predict cytomegalovirus infection status, the study brought together high-throughput TCR immunosequencing, statistical association of individual TCRs with disease status, and machine learning. In addition to the first cohort of about 650 subjects, a separate validation cohort of over 90 different subjects was used. Results the study describes overall, beyond this receptor: The authors suggested that the approach could potentially be extended to other disease states and immunological phenotypes. Subsequent analysis determined that TCRs grouped into clusters in the first cohort also showed a tendency toward co-occurrence across the roughly 110 validation repertoires, and 85% to 95% of cluster scores exceeded 0. The classifier was reported to diagnose cytomegalovirus status with high specificity and sensitivity in both the original and validation cohorts. A total of 164 TCR beta chains were listed by the study as associated with cytomegalovirus. The validation cohort had no HLA typing available for a later analysis, so co-occurrence within that cohort was assessed over all 120 repertoires. A few of the identified cytomegalovirus-associated TCR beta chains were confirmed in vitro to be specific for cytomegalovirus antigens. Most TCR sequences were observed very rarely across donors, whereas some public TCRs were present in many individuals.

The donors belonged to the validation cohort of over a hundred subjects, which was separate from the roughly 670-subject first cohort. The library relied on the immunoSEQ multiplex PCR assay. The source study handled its data this way. A statistical classification framework was developed to diagnose cytomegalovirus status using the catalog of TCR beta chain sequences. TCRdb obtained this table from immuneACCESS and retained in-frame rearrangements with V and J assigned. These tables miss some clones; where compared with another copy, unresolved V genes account for less than half of the shortfall, and the remainder is unexplained. D and trimming come from the DNA, and the V and J calls and clone size come from that table. This sample has 120,000 or so clones in its table, and 90% to 96% of those were observed once. Of the sample, about 1.7% is held by the ten largest clones. For this clone: Its target antigen remains unknown. No quality values exist for individual bases; no much larger clone is one base distant.

The germline V gene specifies SQVTM as CDR1 and ANQGSEA as CDR2. Reading from cysteine to phenylalanine, the CDR3 counts 13 amino acids. Solely the CDR3 DNA is kept, with 39 bases framed from the first base. V and J lose 0 bases and 6 bases, and a span of 11 bases separates them. This TCR was recovered from a man in his late teens or twenties in good health and CMV-seronegative. The chain employs TRBV29-1 and TRBJ1-2, with the D gene call left open. Sequencing input: PBMCs. The DNA is TGCAGCGTTGAAGATGGCACCGATGATGGCTACACCTTC. Translated, it gives CSVEDGTDDGYTF.